This T cell receptor beta chain was obtained from a study of T-cell memory formation after mild COVID-19. Study information: Most TCR clusters belonged to a single donor.

Germline V CDR1 and CDR2: MNHEY, SVGEGT. The CDR3 spans 12 residues. Trimming removed 2 bases at V and 5 bases at J, with 4 bases between. From the 5' RACE reads, TCRdb called clonotypes with MiXCR, one entry per CDR3 protein. The data show approximately 500,000 distinct CDR3 sequences, approximately 23% seen once. General study results and limits: There was no confirmation that second-wave clones peaking on day 37 were SARS-CoV-2 specific.

This clonotype was counted many times. The antigen is not known. The gene calls are TRBV6-2 or TRBV6-3 and TRBJ2-1; D gene ambiguous. The specimen sequenced was PBMCs or a T cell subset sorted from them (not recorded which). The receptor comes from an adult woman who had mild COVID-19 (a few samples of this study predate the infection). Cell type and time point are not known. The CDR3 bases are TGTGCCAGCAGTTACCAAAACAATGAGCAGTTCTTC. Its translation is CASSYQNNEQFF.